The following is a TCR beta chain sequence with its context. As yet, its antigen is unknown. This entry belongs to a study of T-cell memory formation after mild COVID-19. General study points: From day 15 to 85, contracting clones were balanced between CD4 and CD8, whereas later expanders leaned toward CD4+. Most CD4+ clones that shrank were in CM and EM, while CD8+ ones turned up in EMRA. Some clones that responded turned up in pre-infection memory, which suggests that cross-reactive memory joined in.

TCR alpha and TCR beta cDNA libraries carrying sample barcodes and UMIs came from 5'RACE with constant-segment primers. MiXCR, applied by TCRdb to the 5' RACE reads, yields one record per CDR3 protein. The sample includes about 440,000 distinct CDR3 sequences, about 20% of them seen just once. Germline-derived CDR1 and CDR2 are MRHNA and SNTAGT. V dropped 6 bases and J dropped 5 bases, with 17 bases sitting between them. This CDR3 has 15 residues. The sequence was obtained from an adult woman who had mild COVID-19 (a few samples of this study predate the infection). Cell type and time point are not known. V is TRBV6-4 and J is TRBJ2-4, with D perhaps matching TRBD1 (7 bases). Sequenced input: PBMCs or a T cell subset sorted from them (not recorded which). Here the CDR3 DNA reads TGTGCCAGCAGCCAACTAGCCGGGACAGAAAACATTCAGTACTTC. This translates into CASSQLAGTENIQYF.